This is a list of T cell receptor beta chains from one sample in a study of tumor-infiltrating lymphocytes in primary liver carcinoma. From the multiplex PCR reads, TCRdb called clonotypes with MiXCR, one entry per CDR3 protein. The table lists approximately 190,000 distinct CDR3 sequences, around 85% of them singletons, with roughly 18% in the top ten. Sample: tumor tissue from primary liver carcinoma. These receptors were collected from a man in his forties with primary liver carcinoma and hepatitis B virus infection. Each CDR3 is given with its conserved first and last residue. Fields, in order: D gene, J gene, clone size, V gene, CDR3 protein, CDR3 DNA. A D gene is named only where the DNA matches it firmly. A clone size is listed for some rows: how often the clone was seen (once, few, many), or a class if it is expanded.

- TRBJ1-1 - TRBV6-6 CASGTGGTTGAFF TGTGCCAGCGGCACAGGAGGAACTACTGGAGCTTTCTTT
TRBD2 TRBJ2-5 - TRBV29-1 CSVRTSRSWAENQNF TGCAGCGTTCGGACTAGCAGGAGTTGGGCAGAGAACCAGAACTTC
- TRBJ2-2 - TRBV14 CISSPTRNTGELFF TGTATCAGCAGCCCCACGAGGAACACCGGGGAGCTGTTTTTT
- TRBJ2-1 - TRBV5-6 CANCSESTLYNEQFF TGTGCCAACTGCAGCGAGAGTACCCTCTACAATGAGCAGTTCTTC
TRBD1 TRBJ2-4 few TRBV30 CAWSNQGVTKNIQYF TGTGCCTGGAGTAACCAGGGGGTAACCAAAAATATTCAGTACTTC
- TRBJ2-3 - TRBV6-1 CASSLTGTDTTDAQYF TGTGCCAGCAGTTTAACCGGGACGGACACCACAGATGCGCAGTATTTT
- TRBJ2-5 - TRBV5-4 CASSDEGWFETQYF TGTGCCAGCAGCGACGAGGGATGGTTTGAGACCCAGTACTTC
- TRBJ1-5 - TRBV12-3/TRBV12-4 CASSVEGGQPQHF TGTGCCAGCAGTGTTGAGGGGGGACAGCCCCAGCATTTT
- TRBJ1-5 - TRBV6-1 CASSEGWNDQPQHF TGTGCAAGTAGTGAAGGATGGAATGATCAGCCGCAGCATTTT
TRBD2 TRBJ2-2 once TRBV9 CASSGLAGGTGDLFF TGTGCCAGCAGCGGACTAGCGGGAGGGACCGGGGACCTGTTTTTT
- TRBJ1-1 - TRBV29-1 CSASPGWVMNTEAFF TGCAGCGCTTCCCCGGGTTGGGTAATGAACACTGAGGCTTTCTTT
- TRBJ1-1 - TRBV12-3/TRBV12-4 CAISPGEGIVNTEAFF TGTGCCATCAGCCCCGGGGAGGGGATCGTGAACACCGAAGCTTTCTTT
TRBD2 TRBJ2-1 once TRBV5-5 CASIGPQREAEVF TGTGCCAGCATCGGCCCCCAGCGGGAGGCCGAGGTCTTC
TRBD2 TRBJ2-7 - TRBV6-2/TRBV6-3 CASIYKPSGSDEQYF TGTGCCAGCATTTATAAGCCTAGCGGCTCCGACGAGCAGTACTTC
- TRBJ2-6 once TRBV11-2 CASSMGGDMGISLSGAKFLTF TGTGCCAGCAGCATGGGGGGAGACATGGGCATTTCCCTCTCTGGGGCCAAGTTCCTGACTTTC
TRBD1 TRBJ2-2 few TRBV25-1 CASSESGRGITGELFF TGTGCCAGCAGTGAGAGTGGCAGGGGGATCACCGGGGAGCTGTTTTTT
- TRBJ2-7 - TRBV7-8 CASSVIARSRGEQYF TGTGCCAGCAGCGTAATCGCGAGGAGCCGGGGAGAGCAGTATTTC
- TRBJ1-5 - TRBV6-1 CDNSDAREKAPQHF TGTGACAACAGTGATGCGAGGGAAAAGGCGCCCCAGCATTTT
TRBD2 TRBJ2-3 - TRBV12-3/TRBV12-4 CASSSGSSGVTDTQYF TGTGCCAGCAGTTCGGGGAGTAGCGGGGTCACAGATACGCAGTATTTT
TRBD1 TRBJ2-7 - TRBV5-4 CASIGQDSYEQYF TGTGCCAGCATCGGACAGGACTCCTACGAGCAGTACTTC
- TRBJ2-1 - TRBV6-2/TRBV6-3 CTNSGSGSRFF TGCACCAACTCGGGGAGCGGGTCTCGGTTCTTC
- TRBJ2-3 - TRBV5-1 CARSSHSDTDTQYF TGCGCCCGCAGCTCTCATTCTGACACAGATACGCAGTATTTT
TRBD1 TRBJ1-2 medium-sized TRBV29-1 CSVSGQGAGNYGYTF TGCAGCGTGTCGGGACAGGGGGCCGGCAACTATGGCTACACCTTC
- TRBJ2-7 - TRBV7-3 CASSFRAHEQYF TGTGCCAGCAGTTTCAGGGCCCACGAGCAGTACTTC
TRBD2 TRBJ2-1 - TRBV12-3/TRBV12-4 CASNFTGTTYNKQFF TGTGCCAGCAATTTTACCGGGACTACCTACAATAAGCAGTTCTTC
TRBD1 TRBJ1-3 - TRBV5-1 CASSLESQGGAVNTIYF TGTGCCAGCAGCTTGGAGAGCCAGGGGGGAGCAGTAAACACCATATATTTT
TRBD2 TRBJ2-1 - TRBV29-1 CSVEGLAGRGFNGQFF TGCAGCGTTGAGGGACTAGCGGGAAGAGGTTTCAATGGCCAGTTCTTC
TRBD1 TRBJ2-5 - TRBV28 CASTPDRVVETQNF TGTGCCAGCACGCCGGACAGGGTGGTAGAGACCCAAAACTTC
- TRBJ1-4 - TRBV29-1 CSVERLGDVKQFF TGCAGCGTTGAACGTCTGGGGGATGTAAAACAGTTTTTT
- TRBJ1-3 - TRBV11-3 CASSRVLSGNAIYF TGTGCCAGCTCGAGAGTGCTATCTGGAAACGCCATATATTTT
- TRBJ2-2 - TRBV4-2 CSSRQTRDTTGELFF TGTTCGAGCAGGCAAACCCGGGACACAACCGGGGAGCTGTTTTTT
- TRBJ2-1 - TRBV11-2 CASSPGTSSYIEQFF TGTGCCAGCAGCCCCGGGACTTCTTCATACATTGAACAGTTCTTC
TRBD2 TRBJ2-1 - TRBV6-5 CTSRSSGKAYSEQFF TGTACCAGCAGGTCCAGCGGGAAAGCCTACAGTGAGCAGTTCTTC
TRBD1 TRBJ2-6 - TRBV11-2 CTSSMGGDRGISLSDANVLTF TGTACCAGCAGCATGGGGGGAGACAGGGGCATTTCCCTCTCTGACGCCAACGTCCTGACTTTC
TRBD2 TRBJ2-1 - TRBV6-1 CASSTVTSDQWEQFF TGTGCCAGCAGTACCGTGACTAGCGACCAATGGGAACAGTTCTTC
TRBD1 TRBJ1-1 - TRBV5-1 CASNFGQGTEAFF TGCGCGAGCAACTTCGGACAGGGCACTGAAGCTTTCTTT
- TRBJ2-6 - TRBV28 CDVGGLTGANVLTF TGTGACGTTGGGGGACTTACTGGGGCCAACGTCCTGACTTTC
- TRBJ2-2 - TRBV29-1 CSVEGSGELYF TGCAGCGTAGAGGGATCCGGGGAGCTGTATTTT
- TRBJ1-3 - TRBV11-2 CASSDSHTRAPGNTTYF TGTGCCAGCAGCGACTCCCATACCCGGGCCCCTGGAAACACCACATATTTT
TRBD1 TRBJ2-7 once TRBV12-3/TRBV12-4 CTSRRQGPSYEQYF TGTACCAGCAGGCGACAGGGACCCTCCTACGAGCAGTACTTC
- TRBJ2-7 - TRBV6-2/TRBV6-3 CASITTPVGEQYF TGTGCCAGCATTACCACCCCAGTAGGTGAGCAGTACTTC
- TRBJ2-1 - TRBV11-3 CASSLFPVYNEQFF TGTGCCAGCAGTTTATTTCCAGTCTACAATGAGCAGTTCTTC
TRBD2 TRBJ2-1 - TRBV10-3 CAVIPLASGSYNEQFF TGTGCCGTCATCCCGTTGGCTAGCGGGTCCTACAATGAGCAGTTCTTC
- TRBJ2-1 once TRBV11-3 CANSLNPNEQFF TGTGCCAACAGTTTAAATCCCAACGAGCAGTTCTTC
TRBD1 TRBJ2-1 - TRBV4-2 CANSQDWRTGRVYNEQFF TGTGCCAACAGCCAAGATTGGAGGACAGGTAGAGTCTACAATGAGCAGTTCTTC
TRBD2 TRBJ2-3 - TRBV6-5 CASNPGLAGTDTLYF TGTGCCAGCAACCCAGGATTAGCGGGAACAGATACGTTGTATTTT
- TRBJ2-1 - TRBV6-5 CASSSGDRKRFF TGTGCCAGCAGTTCTGGGGACCGGAAGCGGTTCTTC
- TRBJ2-5 - TRBV11-1 CACSRWTGPVETQYF TGTGCCTGCAGTCGTTGGACTGGGCCCGTGGAGACCCAATACTTC
TRBD2 TRBJ2-1 many TRBV6-2/TRBV6-3 CASSGGLAGGVEQFF TGTGCCAGCAGTGGGGGACTAGCGGGAGGAGTGGAGCAGTTCTTC
TRBD2 TRBJ2-5 - TRBV12-3/TRBV12-4 CASRRGTSGTQETQYF TGTGCCAGCAGGCGAGGGACTAGCGGAACCCAAGAGACCCAGTACTTC
- TRBJ2-7 - TRBV6-2/TRBV6-3 CCSRGDSHKEQYF TGTTGCAGCAGGGGGGACTCCCACAAGGAGCAGTACTTC
TRBD2 TRBJ2-1 - TRBV11-1 CASSTGGLNEKFF TGTGCCAGCAGCACGGGAGGGCTGAATGAGAAGTTCTTC
- TRBJ2-7 few TRBV7-9 CASSSSAVSYEQYF TGTGCCAGCAGCTCTAGCGCCGTCTCCTACGAGCAGTACTTC
- TRBJ2-7 - TRBV5-6 CACSRTRDYSYEQYF TGTGCCTGCAGTCGGACCCGTGACTACTCCTACGAGCAGTACTTC
- TRBJ1-1 once TRBV6-5 CASSLPSYTEASF TGTGCCAGCAGTTTACCCAGTTACACTGAAGCTTCCTTT